These T cell receptor beta chains were read from a single sample in a study of T cell responses to AZD1222 COVID-19 vaccine. Data came from immunoSEQ multiplex PCR; TCRdb stores just in-frame clones and leaves some out. Of some 150,000 clones in the sample, roughly 91% were seen once. The source material was peripheral blood, sampled on day 0 of AZD1222 vaccination. These receptor sequences come from an adult in good health. Both conserved end residues are part of each CDR3. The D gene is left open where the match is weak. Clone size is stated in some rows and not others, as once, few, many or a class when expanded.

D	V	size	J	CDR3	DNA
.	TRBV14	.	TRBJ1-2	CASSPDLGPGKEGYTF	TGTGCCAGCAGCCCCGACTTAGGGCCAGGGAAGGAGGGCTACACCTTC
.	TRBV5-7	.	TRBJ2-5	CASSKGDEAQETQYF	TGTGCCAGCAGTAAGGGGGACGAGGCCCAAGAGACCCAGTACTTC
TRBD1	TRBV5-1	.	TRBJ1-3	CASSQGTGENTIYF	TGCGCCAGCAGCCAAGGGACAGGGGAAAACACCATATATTTT
.	TRBV5-1	.	TRBJ1-2	CASSLNDRNYGYTF	TGCGCCAGCAGCTTGAACGACAGGAACTATGGCTACACCTTC
TRBD1	TRBV11-2	.	TRBJ1-5	CASSPQGAYQPQHF	TGTGCCAGCAGCCCGCAGGGGGCGTATCAGCCCCAGCATTTT
TRBD2	TRBV19	.	TRBJ2-3	CASKQSGSTDTQYF	TGTGCCTCTAAGCAGAGCGGGAGTACAGATACGCAGTATTTT
.	TRBV20-1	.	TRBJ1-2	CSARRQLVSTF	TGCAGTGCTAGACGGCAACTCGTAAGCACCTTC
.	TRBV4-2	.	TRBJ1-5	CASSHTEMNQPQHF	TGTGCCAGCAGCCACACTGAAATGAATCAGCCCCAGCATTTT
.	TRBV7-3	.	TRBJ2-5	CASSLDREETQYF	TGTGCCAGCAGCTTAGACAGAGAAGAGACCCAGTACTTC
TRBD2	TRBV7-2	once	TRBJ2-1	CASSFSGIRSYNEQFF	TGTGCCAGCAGCTTTAGCGGGATTCGCTCCTACAATGAGCAGTTCTTC
.	TRBV4-2	.	TRBJ1-2	CASSQDTGGGYGYTF	TGTGCCAGCAGCCAAGATACGGGGGGCGGCTATGGCTACACCTTC
TRBD1	TRBV30	.	TRBJ1-5	CAWSVQGQPQHF	TGTGCCTGGAGTGTACAGGGGCAGCCCCAGCATTTT
.	TRBV5-1	.	TRBJ1-1	CASSLGQQGNTEAFF	TGCGCCAGCAGCTTGGGCCAACAGGGAAACACTGAAGCTTTCTTT
.	TRBV5-1	.	TRBJ1-2	CASSWNRDSGYTF	TGCGCCAGCAGCTGGAACAGGGACTCTGGCTACACCTTC
.	TRBV30	.	TRBJ1-2	CAWSGYIDYGYTF	TGTGCCTGGAGTGGATACATCGACTATGGCTACACCTTC
.	TRBV10-3	.	TRBJ2-7	CAISVLGEQYF	TGTGCCATCAGTGTTTTAGGCGAGCAGTACTTC
.	TRBV7-3	.	TRBJ2-3	CASSLIPGPRDTQYF	TGTGCCAGCAGCCTCATCCCCGGGCCCCGGGATACGCAGTATTTT
.	TRBV6-5	.	TRBJ1-2	CASTYGGGTGGYTF	TGTGCCAGCACCTATGGGGGAGGGACCGGGGGCTACACCTTC
.	TRBV19	.	TRBJ1-2	CASSPTARGAGYGYTF	TGTGCCAGTAGCCCCACTGCACGAGGGGCCGGCTATGGCTACACCTTC
.	TRBV29-1	.	TRBJ2-1	CSAGGGGDEQFF	TGCAGCGCTGGGGGAGGGGGTGATGAGCAGTTCTTC
TRBD1	TRBV7-2	.	TRBJ2-7	CASSLGWTGGMYEQYF	TGTGCCAGCAGCTTAGGTTGGACAGGGGGTATGTACGAGCAGTACTTC
.	TRBV5-1	.	TRBJ2-7	CASSWDKTYEQYF	TGCGCCAGCAGCTGGGACAAAACCTACGAGCAGTACTTC
.	TRBV7-8	.	TRBJ1-5	CASSRDPNQPQHF	TGTGCCAGCAGCCGGGACCCAAATCAGCCCCAGCATTTT
TRBD1	TRBV2	.	TRBJ1-2	CASSLRDRVPDGYTF	TGTGCCAGCAGTCTCCGGGACAGGGTTCCTGATGGCTACACCTTC
.	TRBV6-5	once	TRBJ1-5	CASSKQDWEPQHF	TGTGCCAGCTCAAAACAGGATTGGGAGCCCCAGCATTTT
TRBD2	TRBV3-1/TRBV3-2	once	TRBJ2-7	CASGYGAGAYEQYF	TGTGCCAGCGGGTACGGAGCGGGGGCCTACGAGCAGTACTTC
.	TRBV23-1	.	TRBJ1-5	CASSQSIGWGPQHF	TGCGCCAGCAGTCAATCGATAGGCTGGGGGCCCCAGCATTTT
TRBD2	TRBV29-1	.	TRBJ2-1	CSAKGLADFYNEQFF	TGCAGCGCCAAGGGACTAGCGGATTTCTACAATGAGCAGTTCTTC
TRBD1	TRBV5-6	.	TRBJ1-1	CASSPRPGQGAIAFF	TGTGCCAGCAGCCCTAGACCGGGACAGGGGGCAATAGCTTTCTTT
TRBD1	TRBV9	.	TRBJ2-7	CASSADRGLAFPPYF	TGTGCCAGCAGCGCGGACAGGGGATTGGCCTTCCCGCCGTACTTC
.	TRBV7-9	.	TRBJ2-5	CASSLGGVQETQYF	TGTGCCAGCAGCTTAGGGGGCGTCCAAGAGACCCAGTACTTC
.	TRBV5-6	.	TRBJ1-2	CASSLARNYGYTF	TGTGCCAGCAGCTTGGCCAGGAACTATGGCTACACCTTC
.	TRBV9	.	TRBJ1-1	CASSVAGTRSTEAFF	TGTGCCAGCAGCGTAGCGGGGACAAGGAGCACTGAAGCTTTCTTT
.	TRBV10-2	.	TRBJ1-4	CASSEAGFNEKLFF	TGCGCCAGCAGTGAGGCAGGTTTTAATGAAAAACTGTTTTTT
.	TRBV19	.	TRBJ1-6	CASSTSANSPLHF	TGTGCCAGTAGTACCTCCGCAAATTCACCCCTCCACTTT
TRBD1	TRBV3-1/TRBV3-2	.	TRBJ1-4	CASSHWDRVDEKLFF	TGTGCCAGCAGCCATTGGGACAGGGTAGATGAAAAACTGTTTTTT
.	TRBV5-1	.	TRBJ1-5	CASSPGGTRQGRQPQHF	TGCGCCAGCAGCCCCGGGGGGACTCGGCAGGGCCGGCAGCCCCAGCATTTT
TRBD2	TRBV4-1	many	TRBJ2-7	CASSQDPPGLAEYEQYF	TGCGCCAGCAGCCAAGATCCGCCGGGACTAGCGGAATACGAGCAGTACTTC
.	TRBV4-1	.	TRBJ1-6	CASSQDSNSPLHF	TGCGCCAGCAGCCAAGACTCGAATTCACCCCTCCACTTT
.	TRBV7-8	.	TRBJ2-5	CASSPKVGQRAVQETQYF	TGTGCCAGCAGCCCGAAAGTAGGGCAGCGGGCCGTGCAAGAGACCCAGTACTTC
TRBD2	TRBV10-2	.	TRBJ2-7	CASSDGTSGTWYEQYF	TGCGCCAGCAGTGACGGGACTAGCGGGACCTGGTACGAGCAGTACTTC
TRBD2	TRBV28	once	TRBJ2-7	CASIGLAREQYF	TGTGCCAGCATAGGACTAGCGCGCGAGCAGTACTTC
.	TRBV4-1	.	TRBJ1-1	CASRQIGSKNTEAFF	TGCGCCAGCAGACAGATCGGATCCAAGAACACTGAAGCTTTCTTT
TRBD1	TRBV7-9	.	TRBJ1-3	CASSLLMGTGSSGNTIYF	TGTGCCAGCAGCTTACTTATGGGGACAGGGAGCTCTGGAAACACCATATATTTT
.	TRBV19	.	TRBJ1-3	CASTTRGGRSGNTIYF	TGTGCCAGTACCACCCGCGGAGGGAGGTCCGGAAACACCATATATTTT
.	TRBV10-1	.	TRBJ2-5	CASSDLGPGERETQYF	TGCGCCAGCAGTGACTTAGGCCCGGGGGAGCGGGAGACCCAGTACTTC
.	TRBV5-6	.	TRBJ1-2	CASSRRTTDPNYGYTF	TGTGCCAGCAGCCGTAGGACGACGGACCCTAACTATGGCTACACCTTC
.	TRBV11-1	.	TRBJ1-2	CASSVDRNYNYGYTF	TGTGCCAGCAGCGTTGACAGAAATTATAACTATGGCTACACCTTC